The 17 T cell receptor beta chains below were found in one sample sequenced in a study of PD-1 blockade in classical Hodgkin lymphoma (TCRdb year 2020). The time point label corresponds to: cycle 2 day 1 (C2D1) of nivolumab. Every trial patient had relapsed after autologous stem cell transplantation, and cohorts A, B and C differed in prior brentuximab vedotin exposure. The library was generated by the immunoSEQ multiplex PCR assay. TCRdb stores this immuneACCESS table with in-frame sequences only. Part of the clones is absent; in the studies checked, under half of the shortfall reflects unresolved V genes, and no reason is known for the rest. Recorded for this sample are approximately 59,000 clones; approximately 89% of them occurred a single time. Jointly, the top ten make up about 10% of the sample. Sample: peripheral blood mononuclear cells (PBMCs), taken before the second cycle of nivolumab. These receptors were collected from a human donor with classical Hodgkin lymphoma.

The J gene is TRBJ2-7, the V gene TRBV28, with TRBD1 as a possible D gene (5 bases). The V gene lost 3 bases and the J gene lost 2 bases, with 23 bases spanning the gap. This CDR3 contains 18 residues. Germline V gives CDR1 MDHEN, CDR2 SYDVKM. The CDR3 sequence is CASSFWAASDRAAYEQYF. The DNA for the CDR3 is TGTGCCAGCAGTTTTTGGGCTGCCTCCGACAGAGCCGCCTACGAGCAGTACTTC.

V and J are TRBV27 and TRBJ2-3, with 7 bases matching TRBD2. The length of the CDR3 is 12 residues. Germline CDR1 and CDR2: MNHEY and SMNVEV (reference sequence). V lost 6 bases and J lost 10; bases outside the gene matches: 7. The CDR3 here is CASSLPRGAQYF. CDR3 bases: TGTGCCAGCAGCCTACCCCGGGGGGCGCAGTATTTT.

CDR3 region: CASSHSNQPQHF. The CDR3 coding sequence is TGTGCCAGTAGTCATAGCAATCAGCCCCAGCATTTT. The chain couples TRBV19 to TRBJ1-5; D unresolved. The CDR3 is 12 amino acids. Germline V CDR1 and CDR2: LNHDA, SQIVND (reference sequence). Trimming cost V 5 bases and J 0 bases, with 2 bases left between them.

The chain links TRBV10-1 to TRBJ2-2; 8 bases are a match to TRBD2. CDR1 and CDR2 from the germline V gene are WNHNN and SYGVQD (reference sequence). After removal of 8 bases from V and 9 bases from J, the junction contained 26 bases not matched to a gene. This CDR3 has 19 amino acids. The CDR3 reads CASLLLFGGGESGVRELFF. In DNA form, the CDR3 reads TGCGCCAGCCTACTATTATTCGGGGGGGGCGAGTCAGGTGTGAGGGAGCTGTTTTTT.

V gene TRBV2 combines with J gene TRBJ2-3; D not resolved. The CDR3 is made up of 12 amino acids. Germline V gene lookup returns CDR1 SNHLY and CDR2 FYNNEI. Trimming shortened V by 5 bases and J by 1 base, and 4 bases separated the two germline ends. This CDR3 reads CASSYGTDTQYF. In DNA form, the CDR3 reads TGTGCCAGCAGTTACGGCACAGATACGCAGTATTTT.

This clone was observed once. CDR3 coding DNA: TGTGCCAGCAGCCAAGCAGGGTCCGATTACGAGCAGTACTTC. This gives the protein CASSQAGSDYEQYF. V and J are TRBV4-2 and TRBJ2-7, with D perhaps TRBD1 (5 bases). Between the trimmed V and J ends, which lost 1 base and 4 bases, there was a span of 11 bases. The CDR3 length is 14 residues. Germline assignment: CDR1 LGHNA and CDR2 YNFKEQ.

The chain couples TRBV7-9 to TRBJ1-2; possibly TRBD1 for D (5 bases). The CDR3 sequence is 14 residues long. Germline V gene lookup returns CDR1 SEHNR and CDR2 FQNEAQ (reference sequence). The V and J ends lost 3 bases and 0 bases respectively, with 8 bases between them. The CDR3 reads CASSLTVSNYGYTF. For the CDR3, the DNA is TGTGCCAGCAGCTTGACAGTTTCTAACTATGGCTACACCTTC.

The V and J genes are TRBV6-6 and TRBJ1-2; the match to TRBD1 covers 7 bases. V dropped 3 bases and J dropped 4; count of bases not matched to a gene: 8. CDR1 MNHNY and CDR2 SVGAGI come from the germline V gene (reference sequence). The CDR3 is 15 amino acids. CDR3 residues: CASSYKAGGGYGYTF. In DNA, the CDR3 is TGTGCCAGCAGTTATAAGGCAGGGGGTGGCTATGGCTACACCTTC.

V and J are TRBV6-6 and TRBJ1-1; the match to TRBD1 covers 8 bases. V was pared by 2 bases and J by 8 bases, with 4 bases of the junction left unmatched. CDR3 size: 13 residues. In germline, CDR1 is MNHNY, CDR2 SVGAGI (reference sequence). In nucleotides, the CDR3 is TGTGCCAGCAGTTACCGCGACAGGGGCGAAGCTTTCTTT. Protein: CASSYRDRGEAFF.

This chain links TRBV5-6 with TRBJ2-5; D uncertain. Germline V gene lookup returns CDR1 SGHDT and CDR2 YYEEEE. This CDR3 contains 14 residues. Trimming pared 0 bases from V and 5 bases from J, leaving 11 bases between. The CDR3 region has the DNA TGTGCCAGCAGCTTGGCACGAGGTAGGGAGACCCAGTACTTC. As protein: CASSLARGRETQYF.

The count of this clone is one. The chain recombines TRBV4-3 with TRBJ1-1; D uncertain. In germline, CDR1 is LGHNA, CDR2 YSLEER. CDR3 length equals 14 residues. V lost 0 bases, J lost 5 bases, and 10 bases lay in between. The CDR3 loop is CASSQEIMGTEAFF. The CDR3 DNA is TGCGCCAGCAGCCAAGAGATCATGGGTACTGAAGCTTTCTTT.

The chain joins TRBV19 to TRBJ1-1; D unclear. The CDR3 is 13 amino acids. Germline lookup yields CDR1 LNHDA and CDR2 SQIVND (reference sequence). The V gene lost 5 bases and the J gene lost 6 bases, with 13 bases spanning the gap. The CDR3 here is CASSQGSLSEAFF. CDR3 bases: TGTGCCAGTAGTCAAGGGTCTCTCTCTGAAGCTTTCTTT.

The rearrangement uses TRBV9 and TRBJ2-1; 8 bases agree with TRBD1. Germline loops: CDR1 SGDLS, CDR2 YYNGEE. V was pared by 3 bases and J by 6 bases, with 5 bases of the junction left unmatched. The CDR3 consists of 14 residues. CDR3 residues: CASSAWTGPNEQFF. CDR3 bases: TGTGCCAGCAGCGCTTGGACAGGGCCCAATGAGCAGTTCTTC.

This sequence joins TRBV18 and TRBJ2-5; 8 nucleotides line up with TRBD2. The CDR3 sequence is 14 residues long. The V gene end was trimmed by 2 bases and the J gene end by 4 bases; junction bases not matched to a gene: 3. The germline gives CDR1 KGHSH, CDR2 LQKENI. This chain's CDR3 is CASSPIGGGETQYF. CDR3 sequence (DNA): TGTGCCAGCTCACCAATCGGGGGGGGAGAGACCCAGTACTTC. The variable domain in full, with the rest retrieved from reference TRBV18 and TRBJ2-5, is NAGVMQNPRHLVRRRGQEARLRCSPMKGHSHVYWYRQLPEEGLKFMVYLQKENIIDESGMPKERFSAEFPKEGPSILRIQQVVRGDSAAYFCASSPIGGGETQYFGPGTRLLVL.

The chain is built from TRBV27 and TRBJ2-5; TRBD2 matches 11 bases. V shed 5 bases and J 4 bases; nucleotides not matched to a gene: 9. The V gene's germline CDR1 is MNHEY and CDR2 SMNVEV (reference sequence). CDR3 length equals 16 residues. The CDR3 DNA is TGTGCCAGCAGTGATACTAGCGGGAGACCCGCAGAGACCCAGTACTTC. Translation gives CASSDTSGRPAETQYF.

This chain links TRBV2 with TRBJ2-7, with 7 bases identical to TRBD1. The CDR3 covers 15 residues. Per the germline V gene, CDR1 is SNHLY and CDR2 is FYNNEI. The junction had 11 bases not matched to a gene; V was cut back by 8 bases and J by 1 base. CDR3 amino acids: CASFGHQGVSYEQYF. CDR3 bases: TGTGCCAGCTTCGGGCACCAGGGGGTGTCCTACGAGCAGTACTTC.

The CDR3 DNA reads TGTGCCAGCAGTTACCAAATAGTTAATTCACCCCTCCACTTT. It translates to CASSYQIVNSPLHF. V gene TRBV6-5 combines with J gene TRBJ1-6; D unresolved. The germline V gene has CDR1 MNHEY and CDR2 SVGAGI. This CDR3 has 14 residues. The V end lost 2 bases, the J end lost 6 bases, and 8 bases lay between the germline ends.